This is a list of T cell receptor beta chains from one sample in a study of long-term antiretroviral therapy in people with HIV. Only in-frame clones appear in the TCRdb table, and some are missing; sequencing was by immunoSEQ multiplex PCR. The sample yields some 15,000 clones, approximately 88% seen once. The sequencing here drew on unsorted PBMCs, taken 6.2 years after starting antiretroviral therapy. These receptors were collected from a man aged 35 to 55 with HIV. Both conserved end residues are part of each CDR3. The order of the fields is clone size, J gene, D gene, V gene, CDR3 DNA, CDR3 protein. The D gene is left open where the match is weak. Rows may omit the clone size; those that give it use once, few, many or a size class.

size: -; J: TRBJ2-7; D: -; V: TRBV21-1; DNA: TGTGCCAGCAGCTTGCAAGCGGGAGGGCCGGGAGAGCAGTACTTC; CDR3: CASSLQAGGPGEQYF
size: once; J: TRBJ2-3; D: -; V: TRBV7-6; DNA: TGTGCCAGCAGCTCCTTTTCGACAGGAGTGTTGACAGATACGCAGTATTTT; CDR3: CASSSFSTGVLTDTQYF
size: -; J: TRBJ1-5; D: -; V: TRBV19; DNA: TGTGCCAGCCGGACGACGGATTATAGCAATCAGCCCCAGCATTTT; CDR3: CASRTTDYSNQPQHF
size: -; J: TRBJ2-7; D: TRBD1; V: TRBV19; DNA: TGTGCCAGTAGTCCGGGGACAGGGGTCCACGAGCAGTACTTC; CDR3: CASSPGTGVHEQYF
size: -; J: TRBJ2-6; D: -; V: TRBV5-1; DNA: TGCGCCAGCAGCGCCACAGGCTCTGGGGCCAACGTCCTGACTTTC; CDR3: CASSATGSGANVLTF
size: -; J: TRBJ1-2; D: TRBD1; V: TRBV9; DNA: TGTGCCAGCAGCGTGGCGACAGGGGGACTTGGCTACACCTTC; CDR3: CASSVATGGLGYTF
size: -; J: TRBJ2-5; D: TRBD2; V: TRBV5-1; DNA: TGCGCCAGCAGCCTGATAGGACTAGCGGGAGCCCACCAAGAGACCCAGTACTTC; CDR3: CASSLIGLAGAHQETQYF
size: once; J: TRBJ2-7; D: -; V: TRBV19; DNA: TGTGCCAGTAAGGAAGCCGGCGTGGACTACGAGCAGTACTTC; CDR3: CASKEAGVDYEQYF
size: -; J: TRBJ2-7; D: -; V: TRBV7-2; DNA: TGTGCCAGCAGCTTAGCACCGACTGATACCGACGAGCAGTACTTC; CDR3: CASSLAPTDTDEQYF
size: -; J: TRBJ1-1; D: -; V: TRBV11-3; DNA: TGTGCCAGCAGTCTCTCCTCTTTCACTGAAGCTTTCTTT; CDR3: CASSLSSFTEAFF
size: -; J: TRBJ2-3; D: TRBD2; V: TRBV18; DNA: TGTGCCAGCTCACCTCGTCCGGGAGGTGGGACAGATACGCAGTATTTT; CDR3: CASSPRPGGGTDTQYF
size: -; J: TRBJ2-7; D: TRBD1; V: TRBV5-1; DNA: TGCGCCAGCAGCTGGACAGGGGGCTACGAGCAGTACTTC; CDR3: CASSWTGGYEQYF
size: medium-sized; J: TRBJ2-7; D: -; V: TRBV10-3; DNA: TGTGCCATCAGTGGGAACCCTTCGAACGAGCAGTACTTC; CDR3: CAISGNPSNEQYF
size: -; J: TRBJ2-1; D: -; V: TRBV6-5; DNA: TGTGCCAGCAGTCCTTTATGGGGAGTTGAGTTCTTC; CDR3: CASSPLWGVEFF
size: -; J: TRBJ2-7; D: -; V: TRBV27; DNA: TGTGCCAGCAGTCCGCTATCAAACGTAGCCTACGAGCAGTACTTC; CDR3: CASSPLSNVAYEQYF
size: -; J: TRBJ1-4; D: -; V: TRBV14; DNA: TGTGCCAGCAGCCAAGCCCGGGAGACTAATGAAAAACTGTTTTTT; CDR3: CASSQARETNEKLFF
size: -; J: TRBJ2-1; D: TRBD1; V: TRBV5-1; DNA: TGCGCCAGCAGCCCAAGCAGGGGACAGGGAGTCCATGAGCAGTTCTTC; CDR3: CASSPSRGQGVHEQFF
size: few; J: TRBJ2-7; D: TRBD1; V: TRBV7-7; DNA: TGTGCCAGCAGCTTAGAGCAGGGGGAAAACTACGAGCAGTACTTC; CDR3: CASSLEQGENYEQYF
size: once; J: TRBJ2-1; D: -; V: TRBV2; DNA: TGTGCCAGCGAACCGGGAACGACCCCCTACAATGAGCAGTTCTTC; CDR3: CASEPGTTPYNEQFF
size: -; J: TRBJ2-7; D: TRBD2; V: TRBV28; DNA: TGTGCCAGCAGTTCAAGACTAGCGGGAGGAGTCCACGAGCAGTACTTC; CDR3: CASSSRLAGGVHEQYF
size: -; J: TRBJ2-5; D: -; V: TRBV7-9; DNA: TGTGCCAGCAGCTTTCGACCCGGACAGATAGAAGAGACCCAGTACTTC; CDR3: CASSFRPGQIEETQYF
size: -; J: TRBJ2-1; D: TRBD2; V: TRBV7-2; DNA: TGTGCCAGCAGCTTAAAAGCGGGAGGACGTGGCGATGAGCAGTTCTTC; CDR3: CASSLKAGGRGDEQFF
size: -; J: TRBJ2-3; D: -; V: TRBV5-1; DNA: TGCGCCAGCAGCTTGGCGGGGGTCAGCACAGATACGCAGTATTTT; CDR3: CASSLAGVSTDTQYF
size: -; J: TRBJ2-1; D: TRBD2; V: TRBV7-9; DNA: TGTGCCAGCAGCCCCAGACTAGCGGGAGGGCCGTCCGACAATGAGCAGTTCTTC; CDR3: CASSPRLAGGPSDNEQFF
size: -; J: TRBJ1-5; D: -; V: TRBV7-2; DNA: TGTGCCAGCAGCCCTCATAGTGGGCATAGCAATCAGCCCCAGCATTTT; CDR3: CASSPHSGHSNQPQHF
size: -; J: TRBJ1-4; D: -; V: TRBV7-9; DNA: TGTGCCAGCAGACACATCAAAGGACAGTGGAACGAAAAACTGTTTTTT; CDR3: CASRHIKGQWNEKLFF
size: -; J: TRBJ1-4; D: -; V: TRBV30; DNA: TGTGCCTGGAGTCTAGGTTGGGGTCAGGAGGGAGAAAAACTGTTTTTT; CDR3: CAWSLGWGQEGEKLFF
size: few; J: TRBJ2-7; D: -; V: TRBV7-3; DNA: TGTGCCAGCAGCTTAACAGGGTATGTAGACACACACTGGCGAGGCTTCGTGTACGAGCAGTACTTC; CDR3: CASSLTGYVDTHWRGFVYEQYF
size: -; J: TRBJ2-5; D: -; V: TRBV30; DNA: TGTGCCTGGAGTGGATCCTTGACGGAGACCCAGTACTTC; CDR3: CAWSGSLTETQYF
size: -; J: TRBJ2-3; D: -; V: TRBV25-1; DNA: TGTGCCAGCAGTGAATTTGCTCTCACAGATACGCAGTATTTT; CDR3: CASSEFALTDTQYF
size: -; J: TRBJ2-1; D: -; V: TRBV28; DNA: TGTGCCAGCAGCTCCCGGGACTCCCTAAACAATGAGCAGTTCTTC; CDR3: CASSSRDSLNNEQFF
size: -; J: TRBJ2-1; D: TRBD2; V: TRBV19; DNA: TGTGCCAGTAGTCCCCGGACTAGCGGGAGTACCTACAATGAGCAGTTCTTC; CDR3: CASSPRTSGSTYNEQFF
size: -; J: TRBJ1-4; D: -; V: TRBV21-1; DNA: TGTGCCAGCAGCAAGGATGCAGTTGAAAAACTGTTTTTT; CDR3: CASSKDAVEKLFF
size: -; J: TRBJ2-4; D: -; V: TRBV7-8; DNA: TGTGCCAGCAGCTTAGGGCAGGTTGGGGCCAAAAACATTCAGTACTTC; CDR3: CASSLGQVGAKNIQYF
size: -; J: TRBJ1-4; D: -; V: TRBV27; DNA: TGTGCCAGCAGTTTATCCCCGACAGCCTCTAATGAAAAACTGTTTTTT; CDR3: CASSLSPTASNEKLFF
size: -; J: TRBJ2-1; D: TRBD2; V: TRBV11-2; DNA: TGTGCCAGCAGCTTCGAGGGAGGGAGGGGCTACAATGAGCAGTTCTTC; CDR3: CASSFEGGRGYNEQFF
size: -; J: TRBJ1-4; D: -; V: TRBV7-9; DNA: TGTGCCAGCACCCCTAAGGGCTCCTTCCCCCCAACTAATGAAAAACTGTTTTTT; CDR3: CASTPKGSFPPTNEKLFF
size: -; J: TRBJ1-3; D: TRBD1; V: TRBV18; DNA: TGTGCCAGCTCACCGCAGGGGGAAGGAAACACCATATATTTT; CDR3: CASSPQGEGNTIYF
size: -; J: TRBJ2-1; D: -; V: TRBV6-4; DNA: TGTGCCAGCAGTTACTTAGCGGAGGTCTACAATGAGCAGTTCTTC; CDR3: CASSYLAEVYNEQFF
size: once; J: TRBJ2-7; D: TRBD1; V: TRBV6-5; DNA: TGTGCCAGCCGACAGGGGAGCTACGAGCAGTACTTC; CDR3: CASRQGSYEQYF
size: -; J: TRBJ2-3; D: -; V: TRBV14; DNA: TGTGCCAGCAGCCCACGCGACAGGACCACAGATACGCAGTATTTT; CDR3: CASSPRDRTTDTQYF